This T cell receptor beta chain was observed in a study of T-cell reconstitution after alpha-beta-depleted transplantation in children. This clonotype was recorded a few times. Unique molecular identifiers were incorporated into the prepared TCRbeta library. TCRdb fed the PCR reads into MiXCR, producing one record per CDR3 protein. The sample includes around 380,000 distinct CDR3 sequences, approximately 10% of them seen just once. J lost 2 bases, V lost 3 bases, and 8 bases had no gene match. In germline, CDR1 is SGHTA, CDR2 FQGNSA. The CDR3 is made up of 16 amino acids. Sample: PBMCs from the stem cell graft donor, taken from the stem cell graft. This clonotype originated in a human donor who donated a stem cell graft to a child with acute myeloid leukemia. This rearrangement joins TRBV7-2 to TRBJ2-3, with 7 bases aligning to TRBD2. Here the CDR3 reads CASSFRLAGATDTQYF. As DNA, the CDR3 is TGTGCCAGCAGCTTCCGACTAGCCGGGGCCACAGATACGCAGTATTTT.